This T cell receptor (beta chain) was recovered during a study of Graves' ophthalmopathy and Graves' hyperthyroidism. As for the study in general: Before any treatment was given, at initial diagnosis, peripheral blood was collected. Study outcomes and limitations: Most expanded clonotypes in thyroid above 0.001 frequency also showed up in blood. Ophthalmopathy progression predictions by the model showed 72.22% specificity and roughly 71% sensitivity.

About this clonotype itself: No antigen is known for it.

Using RNA transcripts, the TCR beta CDR3 regions were amplified. HTBI-primed first-round RT-PCR preceded second-round multiplex PCR. TCRdb re-analysed the multiplex PCR reads in MiXCR, keeping a single row per CDR3 protein. The sample includes 680,000 or so distinct CDR3 sequences, about 24% of them seen just once. Diagnoses were established from clinical symptoms, serum thyroxine, TRAb, thyroid ultrasound and orbital computed tomography. Trimming left V 4 bases short and J 0 bases short, with 13 bases between. The CDR3 runs to 16 residues. In germline, CDR1 is MNHEY, CDR2 SVGEGT. The clonotype originates from a woman aged 18-29 years with stable Graves' hyperthyroidism. Some clones in this sample may be carry-over from other donors' samples. The rearrangement joins TRBV6-2 or TRBV6-3 to TRBJ1-5, with a possible D match to TRBD1 (5 bases). The specimen was peripheral blood. The CDR3, as DNA: TGTGCCAGCAGTTCAGACAGCCTCCTTAGCAATCAGCCCCAGCATTTT. It encodes CASSSDSLLSNQPQHF.